This T cell receptor (beta chain) originates from a study of primary melanoma T cells and metastatic recurrence. Overall study context: Tumors were T2–T4 primary melanomas thicker than 1 mm. Study-wide points: Regardless of ulceration, mitotic rate or nodal disease, >20% T-cell fraction appeared protective.

With respect to this clone: Antigen specificity is unknown.

The repertoire was sequenced with immunoSEQ multiplex PCR; TCRdb's copy has only in-frame clones and lacks some. The table records approximately 1,500 clones, more than 85% of them present only once. Germline V gene data show CDR1 as LNHNV and CDR2 as YYDKDF (reference sequence). Trimming took off 7 bases at V and 4 bases at J, with 16 bases between the two ends. This CDR3 has 14 amino acids. The V and J genes are TRBV15 and TRBJ1-2; D perhaps matches TRBD1 (6 bases). The receptor was isolated from a human donor with melanoma. The sequencing input was melanoma tumor tissue. This CDR3 is CATKGEAVSYGYTF. The CDR3 region has the DNA TGTGCCACCAAGGGGGAAGCGGTTTCCTATGGCTACACCTTC.